These 29 T cell receptor beta chains were all obtained from the same sample, sequenced in a study of T cells of healthy individuals. TCRdb re-derived calls from the 5' RACE reads in MiXCR, one entry per CDR3 protein. The data show around 53,000 distinct CDR3 sequences, with 14% to 15% seen just once and about 16% held by the top ten. The receptors shown here come from a human donor in good health.

As regards this clonotype: At one of its ends the junction is not consistent with the germline gene, which may arise from a read error. The chain is built from TRBV7-8 and TRBJ2-1; 7 bases map to TRBD1. The CDR3 covers 15 residues. The germline V gene has CDR1 SGHVS and CDR2 FQNEAQ. CDR3 residues: CASSLETGPRNEQFF. CDR3 DNA sequence: TGTGCCAGCAGTTTAGAGACAGGGCCAAGGAATGAGCAGTTCTTC.

The V call is TRBV20-1, the J call TRBJ1-2, with TRBD1 identical over 10 bases. The CDR3 is 14 residues long. V lost 5 bases, J lost 6 bases, and 9 bases stayed unmatched. Germline CDR1 DFQATT, CDR2 SNEGSKA (reference sequence). In DNA, the CDR3 is TGCAGTGCTCAAGGGGACAGGGGTGGTGATGGCTACACCTTC. Translation: CSAQGDRGGDGYTF.

This clonotype has more than one count but fewer than ten. This chain links TRBV4-1 with TRBJ1-1; D gene ambiguous. The CDR3 has 13 amino acids. Germline loops: CDR1 MGHRA, CDR2 YSYEKL. V was clipped by 4 bases and J by 5 bases, with 11 bases between them. CDR3 bases: TGCGCCAGCAGCCCCACAAGAGGGACTGAAGCTTTCTTT. It specifies CASSPTRGTEAFF.

The J gene is TRBJ1-2, the V gene TRBV4-3; D is possibly TRBD1 (5 bases). The V gene's germline CDR1 is LGHNA and CDR2 YSLEER. This CDR3 spans 16 amino acids. Between the trimmed V and J ends, which lost 1 base and 4 bases, there was a span of 16 bases. This CDR3 reads CASSQVAGSVSYGYTF. CDR3 sequence (DNA): TGCGCCAGCAGCCAAGTCGCAGGGAGCGTTAGCTATGGCTACACCTTC.

This clonotype showed up many times. V usage is TRBV13 and J usage is TRBJ2-5; D not certain. V lost 8 bases to trimming and J lost 2 bases, with 6 bases between them. CDR1 and CDR2 from the germline V gene are PRHDT and FYEKMQ (reference sequence). The CDR3 consists of 11 residues. This chain's CDR3 is CASGPQETQYF. For the CDR3, the DNA is TGTGCCAGCGGCCCTCAAGAGACCCAGTACTTC.

This clonotype showed up many times. This chain uses TRBV7-2 with TRBJ2-5; 7 bases agree with TRBD2. Germline assignment: CDR1 SGHTA and CDR2 FQGNSA. CDR3 length: 13 residues. V shed 8 bases, J shed 2 bases, and the junction held 5 bases outside the gene matches. CDR3 DNA sequence: TGTGCCAGCGGGAGGGAGCGACAAGAGACCCAGTACTTC. This codes for CASGRERQETQYF.

The sample holds one count of this clonotype. Just one base apart from a much larger clone, this may be a read error. The genes are TRBV29-1 and TRBJ1-2; TRBD1 might be the D (5 bases). CDR3 size: 15 residues. Germline assignment: CDR1 SQVTM and CDR2 ANQGSEA. The DNA for the CDR3 is TGCAGCGTTGAAGATGATTCAGGGATGAACTATGGCTACAACTTC. Residues: CSVEDDSGMNYGYNF.

In its sample, this clonotype was seen a few times. This sequence joins TRBV24-1 and TRBJ2-7, with D perhaps being TRBD1 or TRBD2 (7 bases each). V lost 4 bases and J lost 3, with 18 bases in between. CDR3 length: 16 residues. Germline V lookup: CDR1 KGHDR, CDR2 SFDVKD. CDR3 in amino acids: CATSDTSGDSLYEQYF. The DNA of the CDR3 is TGTGCCACCAGTGACACGAGCGGGGACAGTCTCTACGAGCAGTACTTC.

This clonotype showed up just a few times. J is TRBJ2-4 and V is TRBV14, with 7 bases that match TRBD2. With V trimmed by 4 bases and J by 2 bases, 5 bases remained unmatched. Germline CDR1 is SGHDN and CDR2 is FVKESK. The CDR3 is made up of 15 amino acids. CDR3 residues: CASSPHGTTKNIQYF. The CDR3 nucleotides are TGTGCCAGCAGCCCCCACGGGACTACCAAAAACATTCAGTACTTC.

The V gene is TRBV2, the J gene TRBJ1-5; 7 bases line up with TRBD1. Germline V gene data show CDR1 as SNHLY and CDR2 as FYNNEI. V lost 5 bases to trimming and J lost 5 bases; unmatched junction nucleotides: 3. This CDR3 has 13 residues. Written as DNA, the CDR3 is TGTGCCAGCAGTTTGCAGGGGGATCAGCCCCAGCATTTT. Its translation is CASSLQGDQPQHF.

This clonotype was counted ten times or more. V and J are TRBV9 and TRBJ2-7; possibly TRBD1 for D (5 bases). The germline V gene has CDR1 SGDLS and CDR2 YYNGEE. Trimming left V 0 bases short and J 4 bases short, with 11 bases between. This CDR3 has 14 residues. The CDR3 spells CASSVGQGGYEQYF. The CDR3 region has the DNA TGTGCCAGCAGCGTAGGGCAGGGTGGTTACGAGCAGTACTTC. The whole variable domain, remainder taken from reference TRBV9 and TRBJ2-7, is DSGVTQTPKHLITATGQRVTLRCSPRSGDLSVYWYQQSLDQGLQFLIQYYNGEERAKGNILERFSAQQFPDLHSELNLSSLELGDSALYFCASSVGQGGYEQYFGPGTRLTVT.

In this sample, this clonotype turned up a few times. The chain links TRBV9 to TRBJ2-3, with 7 bases identical to TRBD2. Germline assignment: CDR1 SGDLS and CDR2 YYNGEE. Trimming took 0 bases from V and 0 from J; bases not matched to a gene: 1. CDR3 length: 15 residues. Here the CDR3 reads CASSVAGGSTDTQYF. In DNA form, the CDR3 reads TGTGCCAGCAGCGTAGCGGGGGGAAGCACAGATACGCAGTATTTT.

This clonotype was observed many times. V gene TRBV10-3 combines with J gene TRBJ1-2; 10 bases fit TRBD1. There are 15 residues in the CDR3. The J segment lost 3 bases and the V segment lost 7 bases, leaving 8 bases of the junction unmatched. CDR1 is ENHRY, CDR2 SYGVKD, per germline. The CDR3 loop reads CAIKPGQGIDYGYTF. In DNA, the CDR3 is TGTGCCATCAAGCCGGGACAGGGGATCGACTATGGCTACACCTTC.

This chain links TRBV2 with TRBJ1-2; TRBD1 aligns across 9 bases. V dropped 3 bases and J dropped 8; count of bases not matched to a gene: 7. The CDR3 is 14 amino acids. Germline lookup yields CDR1 SNHLY and CDR2 FYNNEI. The CDR3 DNA sequence: TGTGCCAGCAGTGATACAGGGGGCTCCCAGGGCTACACCTTC. Translating it yields CASSDTGGSQGYTF.

The table lists this clonotype with a few counts. V is TRBV7-2 and J is TRBJ2-5, with D perhaps TRBD1 (6 bases). Germline V lookup: CDR1 SGHTA, CDR2 FQGNSA. The CDR3 is 15 residues long. V dropped 4 bases and J dropped 2 bases, with 14 bases sitting between them. The CDR3 loop is CASSSSPGQQETQYF. The CDR3 coding sequence is TGTGCCAGCAGCTCCTCCCCAGGACAGCAAGAGACCCAGTACTTC. The whole variable domain, remainder taken from reference TRBV7-2 and TRBJ2-5, is GAGVSQSPSNKVTEKGKDVELRCDPISGHTALYWYRQSLGQGLEFLIYFQGNSAPDKSGLPSDRFSAERTGGSVSTLTIQRTQQEDSAVYLCASSSSPGQQETQYFGPGTRLLVL.

This clonotype turned up a few times. The genes are TRBV5-5 and TRBJ1-1; 12 bases map to TRBD1. The CDR3 is 14 residues long. Germline V lookup: CDR1 SGHKS, CDR2 YYEKEE (reference sequence). The ends lost 6 bases at V and 4 bases at J; junction bases unmatched: 4. Here the CDR3 DNA reads TGTGCCAGCACGGGACAGGGGGCATTCACTGAAGCTTTCTTT. Translation: CASTGQGAFTEAFF.

The sample holds a few counts of this clonotype. The chain is built from TRBV2 and TRBJ2-2, with 9 positions matching TRBD1. V dropped 5 bases and J dropped 6; count of bases not matched to a gene: 7. CDR3 length equals 15 residues. Germline CDR1 and CDR2: SNHLY and FYNNEI. Written as DNA, the CDR3 is TGTGCCAGCAGTCCGGACAGGGGTCACGCCGGGGAGCTGTTTTTT. It encodes CASSPDRGHAGELFF.

The chain couples TRBV20-1 to TRBJ2-3, with 13 bases fitting TRBD2. The CDR3 contains 20 residues. CDR1 is DFQATT and CDR2 is SNEGSKA in the germline V gene (reference sequence). V trimming: 6 bases; J trimming: 1 base; junction bases outside the gene matches: 19. As DNA, the CDR3 is TGCAGTGCCAAAGACGCAGGGAAACTAGCGGGAGGGCCGGGCACAGATACGCAGTATTTT. Residues: CSAKDAGKLAGGPGTDTQYF.

This clonotype was seen ten or more times. This chain joins TRBV20-1 and TRBJ2-5; no reliable D call. Per germline, CDR1 DFQATT and CDR2 SNEGSKA (reference sequence). Trimming removed 6 bases at V and 2 bases at J, with 10 bases between. The CDR3 loop spans 12 amino acids. In DNA form, the CDR3 reads TGCAGTGCCGGACGGAAACAAGAGACCCAGTACTTC. Protein product: CSAGRKQETQYF.

The CDR3 DNA reads as TGCGCCAGCAGCCGGTCGCTTACAGGGATCTATGGCTACACCTTC. This translates into CASSRSLTGIYGYTF. The chain has TRBV4-3 and TRBJ1-2; perhaps TRBD1 as D (6 bases). Germline CDR1 reads LGHNA; CDR2 reads YSLEER. With 4 bases removed from V and 4 bases from J, the gap between germline ends came to 16 bases. The CDR3 extends over 15 amino acids.

This clonotype was observed at least ten times. The CDR3 nucleotides are TGTGCCAGTACCGCCCCCGGGACTCCCAAACGGGAGCTGTTTTTT. Residues: CASTAPGTPKRELFF. This rearrangement joins TRBV19 to TRBJ2-2, with a weak D call TRBD2 (6 bases). The CDR3 consists of 15 residues. Germline assignment: CDR1 LNHDA and CDR2 SQIVND (reference sequence). V lost 7 bases and J lost 9, with 21 bases in between.

In its sample, this clonotype was seen once. V is TRBV12-3 or TRBV12-4 and J is TRBJ1-1; 7 bases map to TRBD1. CDR3 length: 15 amino acids. The V and J ends lost 7 bases and 1 base, in that order; junction bases with no gene match: 9. CDR3 nucleotide sequence: TGTGCCAGCATCATCCAGGGACAGCGGAACACTGAAGCTTTCTTT. Translation: CASIIQGQRNTEAFF.

This clonotype has ten or more counts. The gene calls are TRBV6-2 or TRBV6-3 and TRBJ1-4; 10 bases match TRBD1. This CDR3 region has 13 residues. V lost 8 bases and J lost 8; bases outside the gene matches: 5. Per germline, CDR1 MNHEY and CDR2 SVGEGT. The CDR3 DNA sequence: TGTGCCAGCGGTACGACAGGGGGCGAAAAACTGTTTTTT. Amino acids: CASGTTGGEKLFF.

Here the CDR3 DNA reads TGTGCCAACCGAGGCGGGAGCACTGGAAACACCATATATTTT. Its translation: CANRGGSTGNTIYF. The J gene is TRBJ1-3, the V gene TRBV10-3; D is ambiguous. This CDR3 region has 14 residues. V gave up 10 bases and J gave up 2 bases, with 15 bases separating them. Germline V lookup: CDR1 ENHRY, CDR2 SYGVKD.

This clonotype appeared many times. The V and J genes are TRBV4-3 and TRBJ1-2; no definite D call. Looked up from germline, CDR1 is LGHNA and CDR2 is YSLEER. Trimming cost V 1 base and J 8 bases, with 14 bases left between them. The CDR3 loop spans 14 amino acids. The CDR3 DNA reads TGCGCCAGCAGCCAAGTTTACAGTAAGGCGGGCTACACCTTC. Translating gives CASSQVYSKAGYTF.

This rearrangement joins TRBV20-1 to TRBJ1-5; a possible D gene is TRBD1 (6 bases). From germline, CDR1 is DFQATT and CDR2 SNEGSKA (reference sequence). V dropped 6 bases and J dropped 3 bases, with 24 bases sitting between them. There are 17 residues in the CDR3. The CDR3 DNA reads as TGCAGTGCGACCGACACTGGACAGAGGCCTTCCAATCAGCCCCAGCATTTT. Translation gives CSATDTGQRPSNQPQHF.

This clonotype was counted ten times or more. The chain links TRBV6-2 or TRBV6-3 to TRBJ1-2; 7 bases match TRBD1. J gave up 3 bases and V 2 bases, and 3 bases lay outside the gene matches. From germline, CDR1 is MNHEY and CDR2 SVGEGT. This CDR3 spans 14 amino acids. CDR3 protein: CASSYDRDHYGYTF. The CDR3 nucleotides read TGTGCCAGCAGTTACGACAGGGACCACTATGGCTACACCTTC.

The V and J genes are TRBV10-3 and TRBJ2-3; 8 nucleotides match TRBD1. The CDR3 extends over 13 amino acids. The V and J ends lost 9 bases and 2 bases, in that order; junction bases with no gene match: 4. From germline, CDR1 is ENHRY and CDR2 SYGVKD. This chain's CDR3 is CAIGTGITDTQYF. DNA for the CDR3: TGTGCCATTGGGACAGGAATCACAGATACGCAGTATTTT.

This clonotype occurred many times. The chain is built from TRBV29-1 and TRBJ1-2, with a weak D call TRBD1 (6 bases). Trimming cost V 4 bases and J 8 bases, with 14 bases left between them. CDR1 and CDR2 from the germline V gene are SQVTM and ANQGSEA. The CDR3 is 12 residues long. CDR3 in DNA: TGCAGCGTTGCGGGAGGGGGGTCCGGCTACACCTTC. This sequence encodes CSVAGGGSGYTF.